A selection of T cell receptor beta chains follows, all from one sample in a study of cytomegalovirus exposure and HLA in healthy donors. The protocol was immunoSEQ multiplex PCR, while the TCRdb copy is restricted to in-frame clones and leaves out a portion. Altogether over 200,000 clones are present, almost 80% being singletons, with the ten largest covering less than 4.5%. The sequencing input was PBMCs. The source is a male donor in good health and CMV-seronegative. The CDR3 runs from the conserved cysteine through the conserved F or W. Each record gives: D gene, clone size, V gene, J gene, CDR3 protein, CDR3 DNA. A D gene is named only where the DNA matches it firmly. Clone size appears in some rows only: once, few, many, or a class for an expanded clone.

NA	NA	TRBV5-4	TRBJ2-1	CASRRTGGANNEQFF	TGTGCCAGCAGACGGACTGGCGGGGCAAACAATGAGCAGTTCTTC
NA	NA	TRBV19	TRBJ1-1	CASSQTGNWNTEAFF	TGTGCCAGTAGTCAAACAGGGAATTGGAACACTGAAGCTTTCTTT
NA	NA	TRBV29-1	TRBJ1-2	CSVSRAANYGYTF	TGCAGCGTTAGCAGGGCGGCGAACTATGGCTACACCTTC
TRBD1	NA	TRBV5-1	TRBJ1-1	CASSFPGQGDTEAFF	TGCGCCAGCAGCTTCCCTGGACAGGGGGACACTGAAGCTTTCTTT
TRBD1	NA	TRBV19	TRBJ1-1	CASSSTGGMNTEAFF	TGTGCCAGTAGTTCGACAGGGGGGATGAACACTGAAGCTTTCTTT
NA	NA	TRBV6-8	TRBJ2-7	CASEQPAAGSAYEQYF	TGTGCCAGCGAACAACCCGCGGCGGGGTCAGCCTACGAGCAGTACTTC
TRBD2	NA	TRBV5-4	TRBJ2-7	CASSAGTSGASYEQYF	TGTGCCAGCAGCGCCGGGACTAGCGGAGCCTCCTACGAGCAGTACTTC
NA	NA	TRBV29-1	TRBJ1-4	CSVETGNNEKLFF	TGCAGCGTTGAAACCGGGAATAATGAAAAACTGTTTTTT
NA	NA	TRBV6-5	TRBJ2-7	CASSYSTGDLYEQYF	TGTGCCAGCAGTTACAGTACAGGCGACCTCTACGAGCAGTACTTC
TRBD2	NA	TRBV5-1	TRBJ2-7	CASSFSGNSYEQYF	TGCGCCAGCAGCTTCAGCGGGAACTCCTACGAGCAGTACTTC
TRBD2	NA	TRBV10-2	TRBJ2-3	CASSEASGNTDTQYF	TGCGCCAGCAGTGAGGCTAGCGGAAACACAGATACGCAGTATTTT
TRBD1	NA	TRBV11-1	TRBJ1-2	CASSSRTGGYTF	TGTGCCAGCAGCTCCCGGACAGGAGGCTACACCTTC
NA	NA	TRBV12-5	TRBJ1-2	CASGVAGIGGYTF	TGTGCTAGTGGCGTGGCGGGCATAGGCGGCTACACCTTC
TRBD2	NA	TRBV5-1	TRBJ2-1	CASSSGLAGGPGYNEQFF	TGCGCCAGCAGCTCTGGACTAGCGGGAGGGCCGGGCTACAATGAGCAGTTCTTC
TRBD1	few	TRBV6-1	TRBJ1-2	CASSEAQGASISANYGYTF	TGTGCCAGCAGTGAAGCGCAGGGGGCGAGCATCAGCGCAAACTATGGCTACACCTTC
NA	NA	TRBV2	TRBJ2-1	CASSYPQVRAPEQFF	TGTGCCAGCAGCTACCCCCAGGTGAGGGCACCTGAGCAGTTCTTC
TRBD1	NA	TRBV27	TRBJ1-2	CASKKTGVYGYTF	TGTGCCAGCAAAAAGACAGGGGTCTATGGCTACACCTTC
NA	NA	TRBV6-1	TRBJ2-4	CASKEGTPKNIQYF	TGTGCCAGCAAGGAGGGAACTCCCAAAAACATTCAGTACTTC
TRBD2	NA	TRBV19	TRBJ2-1	CASRNLAAVLDEQFF	TGTGCCAGTAGGAATCTAGCGGCAGTTTTGGATGAGCAGTTCTTC
NA	NA	TRBV27	TRBJ2-7	CASRAVIGSYEQYF	TGTGCCAGCAGGGCCGTAATCGGGTCCTACGAGCAGTACTTC
NA	NA	TRBV6-6	TRBJ1-5	CASSFSAAGRNQPQHF	TGTGCCAGCAGCTTTTCAGCCGCAGGGCGGAATCAGCCCCAGCATTTT
NA	NA	TRBV2	TRBJ1-1	CASSEAGVGSGPLNTEAFF	TGTGCCAGCAGTGAAGCGGGCGTGGGGAGTGGGCCCCTGAACACTGAAGCTTTCTTT
NA	NA	TRBV7-6	TRBJ2-7	CASSLVTGSYEQYF	TGTGCCAGCAGCTTAGTTACAGGTTCCTACGAGCAGTACTTC
TRBD2	NA	TRBV5-4	TRBJ2-5	CASSLFSGRDQETQYF	TGTGCCAGCAGCTTGTTCAGCGGGAGGGACCAAGAGACCCAGTACTTC
NA	NA	TRBV20-1	TRBJ2-3	CSAQVADTQYF	TGCAGTGCCCAGGTGGCAGATACGCAGTATTTT
TRBD1	NA	TRBV7-9	TRBJ1-1	CASSRDGGGKTEAFF	TGTGCCAGCAGCCGGGATGGAGGGGGCAAAACTGAAGCTTTCTTT
TRBD2	NA	TRBV29-1	TRBJ2-5	CSVATSGQETQYF	TGCAGCGTCGCGACTAGCGGCCAAGAGACCCAGTACTTC
TRBD2	NA	TRBV2	TRBJ2-1	CASLLAGIYNEQFF	TGTGCCAGTTTACTAGCGGGAATCTACAATGAGCAGTTCTTC
TRBD2	NA	TRBV4-2	TRBJ2-3	CASSQDSGSKTDTQYF	TGTGCCAGCAGCCAAGATAGCGGGAGTAAGACAGATACGCAGTATTTT
NA	NA	TRBV7-4	TRBJ2-4	CASSLAIWGQAKNIQYF	TGTGCCAGCAGCTTAGCGATCTGGGGCCAAGCCAAAAACATTCAGTACTTC
NA	once	TRBV11-2	TRBJ1-1	CASSLGGGHQNTEAFF	TGTGCCAGCAGCTTAGGGGGGGGACATCAGAACACTGAAGCTTTCTTT
TRBD1	few	TRBV5-1	TRBJ1-2	CASSGIPTGNYGYTF	TGCGCCAGCAGCGGAATTCCGACAGGGAACTATGGCTACACCTTC
NA	NA	TRBV5-8	TRBJ2-7	CASTRPQGSAEQYF	TGTGCCAGCACCCGGCCCCAGGGGAGTGCCGAGCAGTACTTC
NA	NA	TRBV9	TRBJ2-3	CASSVERGNTDTQYF	TGTGCCAGCAGCGTAGAAAGGGGGAACACAGATACGCAGTATTTT
NA	once	TRBV7-9	TRBJ1-4	CSSRPVGANEKLFF	TGTTCCAGCAGACCCGTGGGAGCTAATGAAAAACTGTTTTTT
TRBD1	NA	TRBV2	TRBJ1-6	CASSPHGTGNNSPLHF	TGTGCCAGCAGTCCCCACGGGACAGGAAATAATTCACCCCTCCACTTT
TRBD1	NA	TRBV25-1	TRBJ1-6	CASRGTGRNSPLHF	TGTGCCAGCAGGGGGACAGGGAGAAATTCACCCCTCCACTTT
NA	NA	TRBV29-1	TRBJ2-1	CSVEVASITYNEQFF	TGCAGCGTTGAAGTGGCCTCCATCACCTACAATGAGCAGTTCTTC
TRBD1	NA	TRBV7-9	TRBJ2-7	CASSPLGQRRSSYEQYF	TGTGCCAGCAGCCCCCTGGGACAGCGTAGGAGCTCCTACGAGCAGTACTTC
NA	NA	TRBV5-1	TRBJ2-7	CASSSDRPPYEQYF	TGCGCCAGCAGCTCCGACAGGCCGCCCTACGAGCAGTACTTC
TRBD2	NA	TRBV29-1	TRBJ2-1	CSVGRVAGSFYNEQFF	TGCAGCGTGGGGCGGGTAGCGGGGTCTTTCTACAATGAGCAGTTCTTC
NA	NA	TRBV9	TRBJ2-3	CASSAPVAGDSTDTQYF	TGTGCCAGCAGCGCGCCGGTGGCAGGGGATAGTACAGATACGCAGTATTTT
TRBD2	few	TRBV9	TRBJ2-7	CASSPRLAYEQYF	TGTGCCAGCAGCCCCCGACTAGCGTACGAGCAGTACTTC
NA	NA	TRBV5-1	TRBJ1-5	CASSTGVDQPQHF	TGCGCCAGCAGTACCGGGGTCGATCAGCCCCAGCATTTT
NA	few	TRBV6-5	TRBJ1-1	CASSYHQGPNTEAFF	TGTGCCAGCAGTTACCACCAGGGCCCGAACACTGAAGCTTTCTTT
TRBD1	NA	TRBV9	TRBJ1-2	CASSVGGQGDLYGYTF	TGTGCCAGCAGCGTAGGGGGACAGGGGGATCTCTATGGCTACACCTTC
NA	NA	TRBV30	TRBJ1-2	CAWSWGDRGGYTF	TGTGCCTGGAGTTGGGGGGATCGGGGTGGCTACACCTTC
NA	NA	TRBV7-3	TRBJ2-2	CASSLRGQFTGELFF	TGTGCCAGCAGCTTAAGGGGCCAGTTCACCGGGGAGCTGTTTTTT
NA	NA	TRBV29-1	TRBJ1-1	CSVGTGGSGTEAFF	TGCAGCGTCGGAACAGGAGGGAGTGGGACTGAAGCTTTCTTT
NA	NA	TRBV4-2	TRBJ2-5	CASSLSGRQETQYF	TGTGCCAGCAGCCTTAGCGGCCGCCAAGAGACCCAGTACTTC
NA	few	TRBV29-1	TRBJ1-1	CSVSGQGTEAFF	TGCAGCGTTTCCGGGCAGGGCACTGAAGCTTTCTTT
TRBD1	NA	TRBV2	TRBJ1-1	CASRLQGTNTEAFF	TGTGCCAGCCGCCTACAGGGGACGAACACTGAAGCTTTCTTT
NA	NA	TRBV19	TRBJ1-1	CASSLEAYTEAFF	TGTGCCAGTAGTCTGGAGGCCTACACTGAAGCTTTCTTT
NA	few	TRBV7-9	TRBJ1-2	CSSSLARDGYTF	TGTTCCAGCAGCTTAGCGAGGGATGGCTACACCTTC
TRBD1	NA	TRBV25-1	TRBJ1-6	CASSQGAAPPLHF	TGTGCCAGCAGTCAGGGGGCAGCGCCACCCCTCCACTTT
NA	NA	TRBV2	TRBJ2-7	CASKGIAGEQYF	TGTGCCAGCAAAGGGATCGCGGGAGAGCAGTACTTC
TRBD2	NA	TRBV12-5	TRBJ2-7	CASGLVGGGRDEQYF	TGTGCTAGTGGTTTGGTAGGCGGGGGACGCGACGAGCAGTACTTC
NA	NA	TRBV6-4	TRBJ2-1	CASSDSGLKQFF	TGTGCCAGCAGTGACTCTGGGCTAAAGCAGTTCTTC
TRBD2	NA	TRBV9	TRBJ2-3	CASSVGALALAGVSSTDTQYF	TGTGCCAGCAGCGTAGGAGCTCTCGCACTAGCGGGGGTATCTAGCACAGATACGCAGTATTTT